This T cell receptor (beta chain) was retrieved from a study of spatial heterogeneity in lung cancer. Time point of the sample: blood at routine non-recurrence follow-up after resection. In each case, whole RNA from tumor, nontumor lung or frozen PBMC was sequenced unsorted. Germline values: CDR1 DFQATT, CDR2 SNEGSKA (reference sequence). Trimming left V 4 bases short and J 6 bases short, with 15 bases between. The CDR3 has 13 residues. MiXCR was run by TCRdb on the 5' RACE reads, yielding one entry per CDR3 protein. In the table there are several thousand distinct CDR3 sequences, 26% of which are singletons.

The sequences come from PBMCs, collected at follow-up. The clonotype originates from a male donor with early-stage non-small cell lung cancer. This chain links TRBV20-1 with TRBJ1-2; a possible D gene is TRBD1 (5 bases). The CDR3 DNA reads TGCAGTGCTATCGGGGACTCCCTGGATGGCTACACCTTC. It encodes CSAIGDSLDGYTF.